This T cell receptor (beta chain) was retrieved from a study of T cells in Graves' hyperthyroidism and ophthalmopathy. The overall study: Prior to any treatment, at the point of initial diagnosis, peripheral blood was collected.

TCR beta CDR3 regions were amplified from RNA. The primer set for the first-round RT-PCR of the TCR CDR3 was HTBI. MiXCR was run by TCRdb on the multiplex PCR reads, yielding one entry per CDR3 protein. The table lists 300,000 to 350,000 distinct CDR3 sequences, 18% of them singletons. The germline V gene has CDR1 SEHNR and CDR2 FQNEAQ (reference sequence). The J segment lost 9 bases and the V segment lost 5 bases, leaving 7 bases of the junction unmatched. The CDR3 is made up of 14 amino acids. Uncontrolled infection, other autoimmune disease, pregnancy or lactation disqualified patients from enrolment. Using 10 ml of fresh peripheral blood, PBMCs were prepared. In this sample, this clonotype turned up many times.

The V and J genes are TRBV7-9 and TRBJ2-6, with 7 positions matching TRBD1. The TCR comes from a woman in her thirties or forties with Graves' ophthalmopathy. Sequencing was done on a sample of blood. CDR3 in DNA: TGTGCCAGCAGCCACGACAGGGCCGACAACGTCCTGACTTTC. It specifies CASSHDRADNVLTF.